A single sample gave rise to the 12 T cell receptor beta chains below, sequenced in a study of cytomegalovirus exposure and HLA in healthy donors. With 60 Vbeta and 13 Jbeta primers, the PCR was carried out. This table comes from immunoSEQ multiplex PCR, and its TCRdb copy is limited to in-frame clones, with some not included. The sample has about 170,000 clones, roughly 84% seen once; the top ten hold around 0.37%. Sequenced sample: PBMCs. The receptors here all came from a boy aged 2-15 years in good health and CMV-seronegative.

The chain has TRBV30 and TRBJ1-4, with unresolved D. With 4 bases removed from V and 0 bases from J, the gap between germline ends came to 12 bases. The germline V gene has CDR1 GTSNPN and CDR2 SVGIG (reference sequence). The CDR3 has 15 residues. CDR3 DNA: TGTGCCTGGACTCCCAGCGTGGCAACTAATGAAAAACTGTTTTTT. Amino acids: CAWTPSVATNEKLFF.

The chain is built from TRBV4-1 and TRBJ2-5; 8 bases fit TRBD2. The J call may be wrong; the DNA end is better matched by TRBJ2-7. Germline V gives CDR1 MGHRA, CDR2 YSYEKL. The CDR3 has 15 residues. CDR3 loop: CASSQVSGSSYEQYF. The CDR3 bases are TGCGCCAGCAGCCAAGTAAGCGGGAGCTCCTACGAGCAGTACTTC.

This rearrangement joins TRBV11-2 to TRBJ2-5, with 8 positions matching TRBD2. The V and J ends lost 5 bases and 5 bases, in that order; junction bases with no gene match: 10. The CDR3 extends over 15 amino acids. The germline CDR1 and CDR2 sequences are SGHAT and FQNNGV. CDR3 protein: CASSPRVAGWETQYF. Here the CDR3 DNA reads TGTGCCAGCAGCCCAAGGGTAGCGGGGTGGGAGACCCAGTACTTC.

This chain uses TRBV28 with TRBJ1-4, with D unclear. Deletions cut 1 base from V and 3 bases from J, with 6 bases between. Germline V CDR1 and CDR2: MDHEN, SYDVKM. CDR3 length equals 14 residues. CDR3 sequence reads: CASSLFRSNEKLFF. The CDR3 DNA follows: TGTGCCAGCAGTTTATTCAGGTCTAATGAAAAACTGTTTTTT.

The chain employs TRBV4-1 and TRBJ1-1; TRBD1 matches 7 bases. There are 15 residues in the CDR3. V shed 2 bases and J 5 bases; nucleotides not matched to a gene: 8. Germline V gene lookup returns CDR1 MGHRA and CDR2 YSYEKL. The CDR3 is CASSQYTGVRTEAFF. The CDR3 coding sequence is TGCGCCAGCAGCCAATATACAGGGGTGAGAACTGAAGCTTTCTTT.

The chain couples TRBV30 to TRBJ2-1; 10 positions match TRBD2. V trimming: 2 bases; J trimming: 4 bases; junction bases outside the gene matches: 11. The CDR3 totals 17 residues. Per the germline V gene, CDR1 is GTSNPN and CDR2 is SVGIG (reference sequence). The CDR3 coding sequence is TGTGCCTGGAGTCGAAGAACGTGGACTAGCGGTTACAATGAGCAGTTCTTC. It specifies CAWSRRTWTSGYNEQFF.

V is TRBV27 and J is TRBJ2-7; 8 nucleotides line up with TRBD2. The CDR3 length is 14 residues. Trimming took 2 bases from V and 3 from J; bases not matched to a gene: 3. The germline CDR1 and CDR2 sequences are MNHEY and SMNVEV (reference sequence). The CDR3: CASSLTSGGYEQYF. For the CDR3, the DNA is TGTGCCAGCAGTTTAACTAGCGGTGGCTACGAGCAGTACTTC.

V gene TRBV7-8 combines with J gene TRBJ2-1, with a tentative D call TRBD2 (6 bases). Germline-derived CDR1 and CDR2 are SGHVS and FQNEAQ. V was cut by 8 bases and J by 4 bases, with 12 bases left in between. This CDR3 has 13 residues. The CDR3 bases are TGTGCCAGCCAACCGGGGGTTTACAATGAGCAGTTCTTC. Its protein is CASQPGVYNEQFF.

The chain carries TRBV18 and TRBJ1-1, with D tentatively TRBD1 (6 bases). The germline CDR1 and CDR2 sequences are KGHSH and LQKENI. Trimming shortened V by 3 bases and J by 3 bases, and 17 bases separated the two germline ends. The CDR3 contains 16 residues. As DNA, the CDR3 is TGTGCCAGCTCACCTTCGAGGACAGCTTCATACACTGAAGCTTTCTTT. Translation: CASSPSRTASYTEAFF.

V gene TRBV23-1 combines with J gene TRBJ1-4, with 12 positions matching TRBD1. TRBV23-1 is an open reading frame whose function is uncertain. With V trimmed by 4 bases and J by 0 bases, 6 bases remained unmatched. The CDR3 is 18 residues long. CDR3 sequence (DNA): TGCGCCAGCAGTCGCCGGGACAGGGGGCGGACAACTAATGAAAAACTGTTTTTT. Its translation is CASSRRDRGRTTNEKLFF.

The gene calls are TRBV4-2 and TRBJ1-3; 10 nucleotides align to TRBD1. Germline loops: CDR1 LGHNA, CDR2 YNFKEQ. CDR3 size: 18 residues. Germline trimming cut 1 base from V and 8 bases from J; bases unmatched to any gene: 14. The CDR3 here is CASSQAGRDRGSGDTIYF. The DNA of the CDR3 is TGTGCCAGCAGCCAAGCGGGAAGGGACAGGGGCTCGGGGGACACCATATATTTT.

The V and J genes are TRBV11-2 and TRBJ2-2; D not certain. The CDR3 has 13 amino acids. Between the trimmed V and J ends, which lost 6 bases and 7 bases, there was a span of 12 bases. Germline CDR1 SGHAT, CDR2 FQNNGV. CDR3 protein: CASRYYANGELFF. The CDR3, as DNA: TGTGCCAGCAGATACTATGCGAACGGGGAGCTGTTTTTT.